This T cell receptor (beta chain) was captured by sequencing in a study of T-cell memory formation after mild COVID-19. Study in general: TCR clusters largely stayed donor specific. General observations from the study: Some SARS-CoV-2-responding clones were already detected in memory before infection.

The germline CDR1 and CDR2 sequences are SGHRS and YFSETQ. The CDR3 runs to 19 residues. V lost 0 bases to trimming and J lost 1 base; unmatched junction nucleotides: 13. Concerning this clonotype: Its antigen is not known.

TCRdb recomputed calls from the 5' RACE reads with MiXCR, one row per CDR3 protein. The sample lists 500,000 to 650,000 distinct CDR3 sequences, 20% to 25% occurring once. The sequence came from an adult woman who had mild COVID-19 (a few samples of this study predate the infection). Cell type and time point are not known. The sequenced sample consisted of PBMCs or a T cell subset sorted from them (not recorded which). The chain is built from TRBV5-1 and TRBJ2-5; TRBD2 aligns across 9 bases. CDR3 region: CASSLVLRDLAGAQETQYF. CDR3 coding DNA: TGCGCCAGCAGCTTGGTATTAAGGGACTTAGCGGGGGCCCAAGAGACCCAGTACTTC.